In its sample, the clone carrying this T cell receptor beta chain was seen a few times. What it recognizes is unknown. One end of the junction varies from germline; a read error may be responsible. This sample is drawn from a study of post-analysis software for immune sequencing data. About the study: Relapsing-remitting, secondary progressive and progressive-relapsing forms made up the multiple sclerosis disease courses.

Findings and caveats of the study: The authors found that F measure strongly co-clustered same-batch samples. TRBV5-6, TRBV5-1 and TRBV20-1 were among four or five TRBV segments more frequent in patients than controls. Significantly decreased normalized Chao1 diversity was recorded for multiple sclerosis patients relative to controls.

The CDR3 covers 17 residues. The germline V gene encodes CDR1 ENHRY and CDR2 SYGVKD. Unique molecular identifiers were built into the TCR beta cDNA libraries. TCRdb called the PCR reads again in MiXCR, with one record for every CDR3 protein. In the table there are about 820,000 distinct CDR3 sequences, under 70% of which are singletons. The sequenced material came from blood. The gene calls are TRBV10-3 and TRBJ2-5; no clear D. The receptor was isolated from a girl aged 5-17 years with multiple sclerosis. CDR3 loop: CAIREDGSRWSQETQYF. For the CDR3, the DNA is TGTGCCATCCGTGAGGACGGCAGTCGATGGTCCCAAGAGACCCAGTACTTC.